This T cell receptor beta chain emerged from a study of cytomegalovirus exposure and HLA in healthy donors. Findings and limits, study-wide: Among the CMV-associated chains, a few were confirmed in vitro as specific for CMV antigens. It was fewer than 200 TCR beta chains that were listed as cytomegalovirus-associated.

The study drew the donors from its 120-subject validation cohort, separate from the 666-subject first cohort. Measured with immunoSEQ multiplex PCR; TCRdb has only the in-frame clones, and not every one. Of more than 300,000 clones in the sample, 86% were seen once. Germline loops: CDR1 LNHDA, CDR2 SQIVND (reference sequence). The CDR3 extends over 13 amino acids. The V gene lost 7 bases and the J gene lost 4 bases, with 13 bases spanning the gap. Concerning this clone: The antigen is unknown.

The receptor comes from a young woman in good health and CMV-seronegative. The sequenced sample consisted of PBMCs. This chain links TRBV19 with TRBJ1-1; maybe TRBD1 (6 bases). The CDR3 nucleotides are TGTGCCAGTACTGGACAGAAGAGCACTGAAGCTTTCTTT. This translates into CASTGQKSTEAFF.